One and the same sample provided the 26 T cell receptor beta chains below, sequenced in a study of vaccination and CD4 T cells after COVID-19. The Oncomine TCR Beta short-read assay was what sequenced the DNA obtained from cultured CD4+ T cells. In TCRdb, the PCR reads were re-called with MiXCR into one record per CDR3 protein. The data contain fewer than 15,000 distinct CDR3 sequences, around half of them singletons. The antigens these receptors bind are not known. Treatment defined: roughly 10-day PBMC culture with coronavirus spike peptide pools or control peptides (ViraFEST assay). Sequences were obtained from CD4+ T cells from blood, cultured in vitro. The receptors derive from a human donor who had recovered from COVID-19.

This clonotype was picked up a small number of times. The rearrangement uses TRBV5-4 and TRBJ2-7, with D perhaps matching TRBD2 (5 bases). With 3 bases removed from V and 4 bases from J, the gap between germline ends came to 14 bases. The CDR3 runs 14 residues. Germline CDR1 is SGHNT and CDR2 is YYREEE (reference sequence). The CDR3 protein is CASSSTGIGYEQYF. CDR3 sequence (DNA): TGTGCCAGCAGCTCAACCGGGATCGGGTACGAGCAGTACTTC.

The chain joins TRBV7-3 to TRBJ2-2; D is unclear. There are 15 residues in the CDR3. The V gene's germline CDR1 is SGHTA and CDR2 FQGTGA. The germline V and J ends were trimmed by 1 base and 6 bases, with 12 bases remaining between them. Here the CDR3 DNA reads TGTGCCAGCAGCTTAAATGGGTTCTCGTCCGGGGAGCTGTTTTTT. Amino acids: CASSLNGFSSGELFF.

The chain couples TRBV27 to TRBJ2-7, with D perhaps matching TRBD1 (8 bases). V lost 0 bases to trimming and J lost 5 bases, with 17 bases between them. The CDR3 is made up of 16 amino acids. In germline, CDR1 is MNHEY, CDR2 SMNVEV (reference sequence). Here the CDR3 DNA reads TGTGCCAGCAGTTTATCTCCAAGGACAGGGAGGGACGAGCAGTACTTC. Residues: CASSLSPRTGRDEQYF.

V is TRBV6-2 or TRBV6-3 and J is TRBJ2-1, with a tentative D call TRBD2 (6 bases). From germline, CDR1 is MNHEY and CDR2 SVGEGT. This CDR3 is built from 15 residues. Trimming shortened V by 5 bases and J by 8 bases, and 19 bases separated the two germline ends. CDR3: CASSPPAGNRDEQFF. CDR3 bases: TGTGCCAGCAGTCCCCCAGCGGGCAATCGTGATGAGCAGTTCTTC.

The rearrangement uses TRBV20-1 and TRBJ1-5; no clear D gene. Germline V gene lookup returns CDR1 DFQATT and CDR2 SNEGSKA (reference sequence). The CDR3 totals 16 residues. Trimming took 5 bases from V and 5 from J, leaving 22 bases between them. CDR3 sequence: CSAHTRTETYYQPQHF. CDR3 nucleotide sequence: TGCAGTGCTCACACACGTACCGAGACTTACTATCAGCCCCAGCATTTT.

The chain employs TRBV29-1 and TRBJ1-1; 7 nucleotides line up with TRBD1. Looked up from germline, CDR1 is SQVTM and CDR2 is ANQGSEA. CDR3 length: 13 residues. With V trimmed by 6 bases and J by 1 base, 5 bases remained unmatched. DNA for the CDR3: TGCAGCGTAGGGGACAGAGCGAACACTGAAGCTTTCTTT. It specifies CSVGDRANTEAFF.

This clonotype has only a few counts. The chain recombines TRBV20-1 with TRBJ2-2, with 8 bases identical to TRBD2. Trimming cost V 0 bases and J 6 bases; bases outside gene matches: 6. Germline CDR1 reads DFQATT; CDR2 reads SNEGSKA (reference sequence). The CDR3 loop spans 15 amino acids. The CDR3 is CSARDRAGAPGELFF. DNA of the CDR3: TGCAGTGCTAGAGATCGAGCGGGAGCCCCCGGGGAGCTGTTTTTT.

This clonotype has only a few counts. The J gene is TRBJ2-7, the V gene TRBV20-1; D is unresolved. Trimming removed 3 bases from V and 0 bases from J, with 12 bases in between. CDR3 size: 14 residues. Germline lookup yields CDR1 DFQATT and CDR2 SNEGSKA (reference sequence). CDR3 coding DNA: TGCAGTGCTAGTCCGCCCCCGAGCTCCTACGAGCAGTACTTC. Translation: CSASPPPSSYEQYF.

This sequence joins TRBV28 and TRBJ1-3; 7 bases align to TRBD1. Germline V gives CDR1 MDHEN, CDR2 SYDVKM. The CDR3 is made up of 14 amino acids. The junction had 2 bases not matched to a gene; V was cut back by 4 bases and J by 2 bases. The CDR3 spells CASSYDRAGNTIYF. As DNA, the CDR3 is TGTGCCAGCAGTTACGACAGGGCTGGAAACACCATATATTTT.

This clonotype was seen a few times. The chain joins TRBV6-1 to TRBJ2-1; D tentatively fits TRBD1 or TRBD2 (5 bases each). This CDR3 has 17 amino acids. Germline lookup yields CDR1 MNHNS and CDR2 SASEGT. V was cut by 2 bases and J by 0 bases, with 14 bases left in between. CDR3 amino acids: CASSESGWGPSYNEQFF. For the CDR3, the DNA is TGTGCCAGCAGTGAAAGCGGATGGGGCCCCTCCTACAATGAGCAGTTCTTC.

The rearrangement links TRBV6-2 or TRBV6-3 to TRBJ2-1; no clear D. Germline V gene sequence: CDR1 MNHEY, CDR2 SVGEGT. Trimming removed 5 bases at V and 10 bases at J, with 15 bases between. CDR3 length: 13 residues. The CDR3, as DNA: TGTGCCAGCAGTCACCCTCACCGATCAGAGCAGTTCTTC. Its translation is CASSHPHRSEQFF.

The chain links TRBV2 to TRBJ2-3; D may be TRBD2 (6 bases). The CDR3 spans 14 residues. The germline CDR1 and CDR2 sequences are SNHLY and FYNNEI. The V end was cut by 9 bases, the J end by 0 bases, with 13 bases between. The CDR3 is CASKGTASTDTQYF. Here the CDR3 DNA reads TGTGCCAGTAAAGGGACTGCTAGCACAGATACGCAGTATTTT. The variable domain in full, with the rest retrieved from reference TRBV2 and TRBJ2-3, is EPEVTQTPSHQVTQMGQEVILRCVPISNHLYFYWYRQILGQKVEFLVSFYNNEISEKSEIFDDQFSVERPDGSNFTLKIRSTKLEDSAMYFCASKGTASTDTQYFGPGTRLTVL.

The V call is TRBV6-2 or TRBV6-3, the J call TRBJ2-1; D possibly corresponds to TRBD2 (6 bases). V gave up 2 bases and J gave up 0 bases, with 11 bases separating them. The CDR3 spans 16 residues. Looked up from germline, CDR1 is MNHEY and CDR2 is SVGEGT. The CDR3 loop reads CASSYAGRLSYNEQFF. CDR3 nucleotides: TGTGCCAGCAGTTACGCGGGACGGCTCTCCTACAATGAGCAGTTCTTC.

This chain connects TRBV7-9 to TRBJ2-3, with 8 bases aligning to TRBD2. The junction had 19 bases not matched to a gene; V was cut back by 5 bases and J by 6 bases. CDR3 length: 18 residues. Germline V gene lookup returns CDR1 SEHNR and CDR2 FQNEAQ (reference sequence). In nucleotides, the CDR3 is TGTGCCAGCAGCCTGAGCTTTGCAGCGGGAGTAGTCTCTGATACGCAGTATTTT. It translates to CASSLSFAAGVVSDTQYF.

This chain uses TRBV7-2 with TRBJ2-7, with 8 bases fitting TRBD2. V gave up 4 bases and J gave up 3 bases; unmatched junction bases: 8. The CDR3 extends over 15 amino acids. Germline CDR1 reads SGHTA; CDR2 reads FQGNSA. This CDR3 is CASSSIAGPHYEQYF. CDR3 nucleotides: TGTGCCAGCAGCTCCATAGCGGGGCCCCACTACGAGCAGTACTTC.

With respect to this clonotype: Its ends do not fully match the called genes, so a read error is possible. This chain uses TRBV6-2 or TRBV6-3 with TRBJ2-7, with 11 bases fitting TRBD2. The CDR3 consists of 15 residues. CDR1 is MNHEY, CDR2 SVGEGT, per germline. CDR3 loop: CASTYSGTSGAEQYF. The CDR3 DNA sequence: TGTGCCAGCACTTACTCAGGGACTAGCGGAGCCGAGCAGTACTTC.

The CDR3 DNA follows: TGCGCCAGCAGACGAGCAGGAGACACCGGGGAGCTGTTTTTT. This gives the protein CASRRAGDTGELFF. The chain employs TRBV5-1 and TRBJ2-2, with D hard to call. The V end lost 5 bases, the J end lost 3 bases, and 11 bases lay between the germline ends. Germline assignment: CDR1 SGHRS and CDR2 YFSETQ. CDR3 length: 14 residues.

CDR3 loop: CASQNGGEFVNEQFF. The DNA of the CDR3 is TGTGCCAGCCAAAACGGGGGGGAGTTCGTCAATGAGCAGTTCTTC. The chain joins TRBV28 to TRBJ2-1, with 8 positions matching TRBD2. The CDR3 extends over 15 amino acids. CDR1 and CDR2 (germline): MDHEN, SYDVKM. V trimming: 8 bases; J trimming: 6 bases; junction bases outside the gene matches: 12.

The V call is TRBV5-1, the J call TRBJ2-5, with TRBD2 as a possible D gene (5 bases). The ends were cut back, 1 base at V and 5 bases at J, with 12 bases in the middle. There are 14 residues in the CDR3. CDR1 is SGHRS, CDR2 YFSETQ, per germline. The CDR3 protein is CASSLLGGHETQYF. CDR3 DNA: TGCGCCAGCAGCTTGTTAGGCGGGCACGAGACCCAGTACTTC.

This clonotype was counted a few times. V gene TRBV2 combines with J gene TRBJ2-3; 10 positions match TRBD2. The CDR3 is 16 amino acids. After removal of 4 bases from V and 4 bases from J, the junction contained 8 bases not matched to a gene. Germline CDR1 is SNHLY and CDR2 is FYNNEI. The CDR3 sequence is CASSVIAGGGPDTQYF. CDR3 nucleotides: TGTGCCAGCAGTGTAATAGCGGGAGGCGGCCCAGATACGCAGTATTTT.

This chain links TRBV6-1 with TRBJ2-1; a weak D match, TRBD2 (5 bases). V was clipped by 7 bases and J by 6 bases, with 19 bases between them. The V gene's germline CDR1 is MNHNS and CDR2 SASEGT. The CDR3 has 15 residues. CDR3 sequence (DNA): TGTGCCAGCACCTTAACCCGGCTAGCTAGCAATGAGCAGTTCTTC. Protein: CASTLTRLASNEQFF.

This clonotype was detected only a few times. The chain combines TRBV27 with TRBJ2-7, with D hard to call. Trimming took off 0 bases at V and 3 bases at J, with 18 bases between the two ends. This CDR3 has 17 amino acids. The germline CDR1 and CDR2 sequences are MNHEY and SMNVEV (reference sequence). In nucleotides, the CDR3 is TGTGCCAGCAGTTTATCCACCCCCATAGGTCCTCTCTACGAGCAGTACTTC. Translated, it gives CASSLSTPIGPLYEQYF.

The V call is TRBV20-1, the J call TRBJ2-2; tentative D call: TRBD1 (7 bases). With 6 bases removed from V and 1 base from J, the gap between germline ends came to 12 bases. This CDR3 has 14 residues. The germline V gene has CDR1 DFQATT and CDR2 SNEGSKA (reference sequence). The CDR3 region is CSADQGGNTGELFF. The CDR3 DNA reads as TGCAGTGCCGACCAGGGGGGGAACACCGGGGAGCTGTTTTTT.

CDR3 region: CASSFPRNQPQHF. CDR3 DNA sequence: TGTGCCAGCAGTTTTCCCAGAAATCAGCCCCAGCATTTT. This chain connects TRBV6-7 to TRBJ1-5, with D uncertain. TRBV6-7 is reported as an ORF; its role is uncertain. Trimming took 4 bases from V and 4 from J, leaving 8 bases between them. This CDR3 is 13 amino acids long.

This chain links TRBV28 with TRBJ1-5; D is possibly TRBD1 (5 bases). Per the germline V gene, CDR1 is MDHEN and CDR2 is SYDVKM. Trimming shortened V by 2 bases and J by 1 base, and 9 bases separated the two germline ends. This CDR3 has 15 residues. CDR3 DNA sequence: TGTGCCAGCAGTTTAATGGCAGGGAGCAATCAGCCCCAGCATTTT. Its protein is CASSLMAGSNQPQHF. The variable domain in full, completed from reference TRBV28 and TRBJ1-5, reads DVKVTQSSRYLVKRTGEKVFLECVQDMDHENMFWYRQDPGLGLRLIYFSYDVKMKEKGDIPEGYSVSREKKERFSLILESASTNQTSMYLCASSLMAGSNQPQHFGDGTRLSIL.

The chain recombines TRBV21-1 with TRBJ1-6; no check of the table's D call, TRBD1, against the DNA was made. TRBV21-1 is marked as a pseudogene. This CDR3 has 23 amino acids. In DNA, the CDR3 is TGTGCCAGCAGCAAAAGGGTTCTACCGGGACAGGGTACGGGAGGATCCTATAATTCACCCCTCCACTTT. Translation gives CASSKRVLPGQGTGGSYNSPLHF.